These T cell receptor beta chains were read from a single sample in a study of T cell responses to AZD1222 COVID-19 vaccine. Profiling relied on immunoSEQ multiplex PCR, and the TCRdb table lists in-frame clones only, not all of them. The data show 100,000 or so clones, around nine tenths seen once. The material sequenced was peripheral blood, taken on day 0 of AZD1222 vaccination. The receptors come from an adult in good health. Both conserved end residues are trimmed from each CDR3. Clone sizes are given selectively: once, few, many, or a class where the clone is expanded.

cdr3_aa,cdr3_length,clone_size,v_call,j_call
ASSLIQGAMNTEAF,14,.,TRBV6-5,TRBJ1-1
ASSLGAGSYNEQF,13,once,TRBV9,TRBJ2-1
ASSLSGGVEVKLF,13,.,TRBV3-1/TRBV3-2,TRBJ1-4
ASSSTGEAHEKLF,13,.,TRBV5-5,TRBJ1-4
ASRITGYYGYT,11,.,TRBV19,TRBJ1-2
ASSQEAAGPYGYT,13,.,TRBV4-2,TRBJ1-2
ASSVDSLSGNTIY,13,.,TRBV9,TRBJ1-3
ASSLGPGDTQY,11,.,TRBV5-6,TRBJ2-3
ATSDGPGRYGYT,12,.,TRBV24-1,TRBJ1-2
AWSTGNHQPQH,11,few,TRBV30,TRBJ1-5
ATRSGEVTEAF,11,.,TRBV10-3,TRBJ1-1
ASSPSGLKDTQY,12,.,TRBV3-1/TRBV3-2,TRBJ2-3
ASRPTGLSNQPQH,13,few,TRBV27,TRBJ1-5
ASRREWDQPQH,11,.,TRBV5-5,TRBJ1-5
ASSYQGNTGELF,12,few,TRBV7-8,TRBJ2-2
ASTDYLAGLGNEQF,14,.,TRBV7-8,TRBJ2-1
ASSPGTGQPQH,11,.,TRBV5-1,TRBJ1-5
ATSRRWGNTIY,11,few,TRBV15,TRBJ1-3
ASSRGIGQDEKLF,13,.,TRBV18,TRBJ1-4
ASSWDSTGELF,11,.,TRBV5-1,TRBJ2-2
ASSRPTAKNEKLF,13,.,TRBV7-2,TRBJ1-4
ASRRTGSRGYT,11,once,TRBV6-5,TRBJ1-2
ATSRGTATEAF,11,.,TRBV15,TRBJ1-1
ASSVLGALGETQY,13,.,TRBV9,TRBJ2-5
ASSDARATGLF,11,.,TRBV2,TRBJ1-4
ASSYPLGQRDGGYT,14,.,TRBV6-6,TRBJ1-2
ASSNRVTDTQY,11,.,TRBV14,TRBJ2-3
ASSQGVQGGPEQY,13,.,TRBV3-1/TRBV3-2,TRBJ2-7
ASSLVGRRELF,11,.,TRBV5-4,TRBJ2-2
ASSLQGNSPLH,11,few,TRBV12-3/TRBV12-4,TRBJ1-6
ASSHGSYEQY,10,.,TRBV18,TRBJ2-7
ASSYGYQPQH,10,.,TRBV6-2/TRBV6-3,TRBJ1-5
ASTPRSSGAYNEQF,14,.,TRBV3-1/TRBV3-2,TRBJ2-1
ASSIDGLEIAKNIQY,15,.,TRBV19,TRBJ2-4
ASSQTGFSGELF,12,.,TRBV4-3,TRBJ2-2
SVDPGTDGYT,10,.,TRBV29-1,TRBJ1-2
ASSSLRANTEAF,12,.,TRBV11-2,TRBJ1-1
ASSDWLGAGEKLF,13,.,TRBV25-1,TRBJ1-4
ASSLSENQPQH,11,.,TRBV12-3/TRBV12-4,TRBJ1-5
ASSHGPASQETQY,13,.,TRBV7-3,TRBJ2-5
ASNSRGDSSYNSPLH,15,once,TRBV19,TRBJ1-6
AWATGDSVLYNSPLH,15,.,TRBV30,TRBJ1-6
ASSLAGGLYNEQF,13,.,TRBV7-2,TRBJ2-1
ASSIREARYGYT,12,.,TRBV19,TRBJ1-2
ASSREGYEQY,10,.,TRBV6-2/TRBV6-3,TRBJ2-7
ASSLSTGGRSPLH,13,.,TRBV7-2,TRBJ1-6